This T cell receptor beta chain was retrieved from a study of CD8 T cells in ankylosing spondylitis. Using its own MiXCR run on the 5' RACE reads, TCRdb lists one record per CDR3 protein. The data show around 300,000 distinct CDR3 sequences, with less than 25% seen just once and 3% to 4% held by the top ten. CDR3 length equals 17 residues. The J segment lost 1 base and the V segment lost 2 bases, leaving 10 bases of the junction unmatched. Germline CDR1 LGHNA, CDR2 YSLEER. The sequence derives from a female donor with ankylosing spondylitis or in good health (not recorded which). The chain uses TRBV4-3 and TRBJ2-7, with TRBD2 matching over 8 bases. The sequencing sample was made of blood, either unsorted or a sorted T cell fraction (not recorded which). DNA for the CDR3: TGCGCCAGCAGCCAAACTTGGTCAGCGGGAGTATCCTACGAGCAGTACTTC. Translated: CASSQTWSAGVSYEQYF.